Described below is a single T cell receptor (beta chain) sequence and its context. Its target is unknown. The sample is drawn from a study of T cell responses to AZD1222 COVID-19 vaccine. The CDR3 loop spans 15 amino acids. Trimming took off 5 bases at V and 2 bases at J, with 10 bases between the two ends. CDR1 and CDR2 (germline): MNHEY, SVGAGI. Using immunoSEQ multiplex PCR, the repertoire was profiled, and TCRdb retains in-frame clones only, with some absent. The repertoire holds tens of thousands of clones, with approximately 85% as singletons. Study outcomes and limitations: Clonal diversity may have been underestimated, and the donors were mostly white British, with more females than males. Only a handful of AZD1222 recipients, several in all, had baseline seropositivity.

Specimen: peripheral blood, collected 28 days after the second AZD1222 dose. This chain joins TRBV6-5 and TRBJ2-6; the D is unclear. This sequence originates from an adult who received the AZD1222 COVID-19 vaccine. The CDR3 DNA reads as TGTGCCAGCAGTACACCGCCAGCTGGGGCCAACGTCCTGACTTTC. It translates to CASSTPPAGANVLTF.